This T cell receptor (beta chain) was found in a study of regulatory T cells in long-lasting Graves disease. Study-wide context: The term persistent Graves' disease signified upward of 5 years on antithyroid drugs with positive TSH receptor antibodies.

Findings and caveats of the study: Persistent Graves' cases showed lower TCR diversity than newly diagnosed cases.

V lost 7 bases and J lost 6; bases outside the gene matches: 13. The CDR3 has 15 residues. Looked up from germline, CDR1 is LNHDA and CDR2 is SQIVND (reference sequence). Both iRepertoire HTBI primers and Arm-PCR of CDR3 regions were used to build the TCR beta libraries. In TCRdb, the multiplex PCR reads were re-called with MiXCR into one record per CDR3 protein. Found here are over 650,000 distinct CDR3 sequences, about 32% of them singletons; the top ten hold around 42%. Of note for this clonotype: The antigen remains unidentified.

As for time point: persistent/refractory GD, antithyroid drugs over 5 years with positive TRAb. PBMCs were the source of the RNA used for TCR sequencing. This TCR was recovered from a female donor with Graves disease. The rearrangement joins TRBV19 to TRBJ1-1, with 8 bases lining up with TRBD1. Source: peripheral blood mononuclear cells (PBMCs), taken when the disease was refractory, from a patient treated with antithyroid drugs. The DNA of the CDR3 is TGTGCCAGTAAGGTTCAGGGGGCGTCTGGGGCTGAAGCTTTCTTT. Amino acid sequence: CASKVQGASGAEAFF.